These 21 T cell receptor beta chains came from one sample sequenced in a study of CXCR3-negative and CXCR3-positive naive CD8 T cells. With UMI labels, 5' RACE was used to prepare the TRB cDNA libraries. With the 5' RACE reads reprocessed, TCRdb shows one record per CDR3 protein and no DNA. Its listing shows roughly 86,000 distinct CDR3 sequences. Sequencing was carried out using naive CXCR3- CD8+ T cells from blood. The subset is: CD45RO-CCR7+CD27+CD95- naive CD8+ T cells lacking CXCR3 (TNR3-). The receptors come from a human donor in good health. Some clones in this sample may be carry-over from other donors' samples.

The chain uses TRBV7-6 and TRBJ1-2; TCRdb calls TRBD1, which cannot be checked without DNA. Looked up from germline, CDR1 is SGHVS and CDR2 is FNYEAQ. The CDR3 totals 13 residues. The CDR3 is CASSFTGGDGYTF.

The genes are TRBV5-1 and TRBJ1-1. The CDR3 loop spans 12 amino acids. CDR1 is SGHRS and CDR2 is YFSETQ in the germline V gene. The CDR3 is CASSSGQAGAFF.

The CDR3 sequence: CASSLEGLPYNEQFF. This chain connects TRBV7-2 to TRBJ2-1; TCRdb selects TRBD2, and the lack of DNA leaves this call unchecked. Per the germline V gene, CDR1 is SGHTA and CDR2 is FQGNSA. CDR3 length: 15 residues.

This chain joins TRBV6-2 or TRBV6-3 and TRBJ1-2. The CDR3 covers 16 residues. In germline, CDR1 is MNHEY, CDR2 SVGEGT. The CDR3 spells CASSYPGTAPLFGYTF.

The chain links TRBV29-1 to TRBJ1-2. Germline loops: CDR1 SQVTM, CDR2 ANQGSEA. The CDR3 is 13 amino acids. Here the CDR3 reads CSVLDGTNYGYTF. Using reference TRBV29-1 and TRBJ1-2 for the parts outside the CDR3, the full variable domain is SAVISQKPSRDICQRGTSLTIQCQVDSQVTMMFWYRQQPGQSLTLIATANQGSEATYESGFVIDKFPISRPNLTFSTLTVSNMSPEDSSIYLCSVLDGTNYGYTFGSGTRLTVV.

The genes are TRBV7-6 and TRBJ2-2; the TRBD1 assignment by TCRdb is unverifiable without DNA. CDR3 size: 14 residues. Germline V CDR1 and CDR2: SGHVS, FNYEAQ. The CDR3 loop reads CASSLATGDGELFF.

This sequence joins TRBV4-3 and TRBJ1-3; TCRdb reports TRBD1, a call that lacks DNA to check it against. The CDR3 has 15 amino acids. Germline lookup yields CDR1 LGHNA and CDR2 YSLEER. The CDR3 spells CASSWGQNSGNTIYF.

The chain has TRBV6-5 and TRBJ2-5. Germline lookup yields CDR1 MNHEY and CDR2 SVGAGI. The CDR3 totals 11 residues. The CDR3 loop reads CASSGQETQYF.

The V and J genes are TRBV2 and TRBJ1-3. The CDR3 spans 13 residues. In germline, CDR1 is SNHLY, CDR2 FYNNEI. The chain's CDR3 is CASSEAPGNTIYF.

The chain links TRBV12-3 or TRBV12-4 to TRBJ2-3. This CDR3 comprises 14 residues. CDR3 sequence reads: CASSLLPFGDTQYF.

V gene TRBV2 combines with J gene TRBJ2-1. Germline lookup yields CDR1 SNHLY and CDR2 FYNNEI. This CDR3 contains 16 residues. This CDR3 is CASSERGYYSYNEQFF.

The genes are TRBV9 and TRBJ2-5. This CDR3 region has 13 residues. CDR1 and CDR2 from the germline V gene are SGDLS and YYNGEE. The CDR3 loop is CASSVWEQETQYF.

The V call is TRBV6-1, the J call TRBJ1-2; TCRdb gives TRBD1 as the D gene, but with no DNA this cannot be confirmed. In germline, CDR1 is MNHNS, CDR2 SASEGT. This CDR3 comprises 12 residues. CDR3 region: CASSPTGAGYTF.

The chain is built from TRBV6-5 and TRBJ1-2; lacking DNA, the TRBD1 call made by TCRdb goes unchecked. Germline V gene data show CDR1 as MNHEY and CDR2 as SVGAGI. CDR3 length equals 15 residues. CDR3 sequence reads: CASSYHRGGNYGYTF.

The chain recombines TRBV12-3 or TRBV12-4 with TRBJ2-1; the TRBD1 assignment by TCRdb is unverifiable without DNA. This CDR3 has 17 residues. CDR3: CASSFSSPTGRYNEQFF.

This rearrangement joins TRBV5-6 to TRBJ2-2; with no DNA, the TCRdb D assignment of TRBD2 cannot be verified. The germline V gene encodes CDR1 SGHDT and CDR2 YYEEEE. The CDR3 contains 16 residues. The CDR3 sequence: CASTSISRLATGELFF.

CDR3 loop: CASSQDGGRGETQYF. The J gene is TRBJ2-5, the V gene TRBV3-1; the TCRdb D gene call, TRBD1, has no DNA to confirm it. CDR1 and CDR2 (germline): LGHDT, YNNKEL (reference sequence). The CDR3 length is 15 residues.

The rearrangement links TRBV9 to TRBJ1-1. From germline, CDR1 is SGDLS and CDR2 YYNGEE. The CDR3 sequence is 15 residues long. The CDR3 loop reads CASSVGSGRDTEAFF.

The CDR3 spells CSAFPRGEYNSPLHF. The chain employs TRBV20-1 and TRBJ1-6. The CDR3 has 15 residues. Germline-derived CDR1 and CDR2 are DFQATT and SNEGSKA (reference sequence).

The chain combines TRBV6-2 or TRBV6-3 with TRBJ2-4. CDR1 and CDR2 (germline): MNHEY, SVGEGT. The length of the CDR3 is 12 residues. CDR3: CASSYDQVDQYF.

The chain uses TRBV29-1 and TRBJ2-7; TCRdb returns TRBD2, unconfirmable since there is no DNA. There are 14 residues in the CDR3. Germline V CDR1 and CDR2: SQVTM, ANQGSEA. This CDR3 reads CSVNTGLSSYEQYF.